Listed here are 18 T cell receptor beta chains from one sample, sequenced in a study of cytomegalovirus exposure and HLA in healthy donors. Generated by immunoSEQ multiplex PCR, the TCRdb table keeps only in-frame clones and is missing some. Of about 130,000 clones in the sample, 95% to 96% were seen once. Specimen: PBMCs. These receptor sequences come from a man aged 18 to 29 in good health and CMV-seronegative.

The chain joins TRBV7-3 to TRBJ2-1; 10 bases align to TRBD2. The CDR3 has 14 amino acids. Germline assignment: CDR1 SGHTA and CDR2 FQGTGA. V was pared by 5 bases and J by 5 bases, with 3 bases of the junction left unmatched. CDR3 loop: CASSKGLADNEQFF. CDR3 DNA: TGTGCCAGCAGCAAAGGACTAGCGGACAATGAGCAGTTCTTC.

V usage is TRBV19 and J usage is TRBJ2-5; a possible D gene is TRBD1 (6 bases). Germline lookup yields CDR1 LNHDA and CDR2 SQIVND (reference sequence). The CDR3 length is 14 residues. Trimming shortened V by 3 bases and J by 4 bases, and 12 bases separated the two germline ends. The CDR3, as DNA: TGTGCCAGTAGTATGGGGACACCCCTAGAGACCCAGTACTTC. This sequence encodes CASSMGTPLETQYF.

The chain carries TRBV7-7 and TRBJ2-7, with 8 bases identical to TRBD2. The CDR3 is 14 amino acids. CDR1 and CDR2 from the germline V gene are SSHAT and FNYEAQ (reference sequence). J gave up 3 bases and V 6 bases, and 7 bases lay outside the gene matches. Here the CDR3 reads CASSPSGGFYEQYF. Written as DNA, the CDR3 is TGTGCCAGCAGTCCATCGGGGGGGTTCTACGAGCAGTACTTC.

This rearrangement joins TRBV27 to TRBJ2-5; D is uncertain. Germline values: CDR1 MNHEY, CDR2 SMNVEV (reference sequence). The V end was cut by 6 bases, the J end by 5 bases, with 7 bases between. This CDR3 contains 11 residues. This chain's CDR3 is CASRVGETQYF. CDR3 coding DNA: TGTGCCAGCAGGGTCGGGGAGACCCAGTACTTC.

V is TRBV4-1 and J is TRBJ1-1, with TRBD1 identical over 7 bases. V shed 2 bases and J 4 bases; nucleotides not matched to a gene: 4. This CDR3 has 14 amino acids. CDR1 is MGHRA and CDR2 is YSYEKL in the germline V gene. The CDR3 reads CASSQNRGGTEAFF. In nucleotides, the CDR3 is TGCGCCAGCAGCCAAAACAGGGGCGGCACTGAAGCTTTCTTT.

The CDR3 sequence is CASSSGTSGRDEQFF. CDR3 bases: TGTGCCAGCAGTTCCGGGACTAGCGGGAGAGATGAGCAGTTCTTC. The rearrangement links TRBV27 to TRBJ2-1; 14 nucleotides align to TRBD2. V lost 4 bases to trimming and J lost 8 bases; unmatched junction nucleotides: 4. The CDR3 has 15 residues. Looked up from germline, CDR1 is MNHEY and CDR2 is SMNVEV (reference sequence).

CDR3 in DNA: TGCGCCAGCAGCTTGGCTTGGCTTGATGAGGGCACTGAAGCTTTCTTT. It yields the protein CASSLAWLDEGTEAFF. V gene TRBV5-1 combines with J gene TRBJ1-1; D uncertain. Germline V gene lookup returns CDR1 SGHRS and CDR2 YFSETQ. With 0 bases removed from V and 4 bases from J, the gap between germline ends came to 16 bases. CDR3 length: 16 amino acids.

The rearrangement uses TRBV11-2 and TRBJ2-7; 12 bases match TRBD2. After removal of 7 bases from V and 3 bases from J, the junction contained 7 bases not matched to a gene. This CDR3 spans 15 amino acids. Looked up from germline, CDR1 is SGHAT and CDR2 is FQNNGV. The CDR3 DNA reads as TGTGCCAGCAACCTGGGGACTAGCGGGTTCTACGAGCAGTACTTC. It codes for CASNLGTSGFYEQYF.

The chain carries TRBV10-3 and TRBJ2-7; 12 nucleotides agree with TRBD2. With 6 bases clipped from V and 0 bases from J, the junction kept 3 bases outside the gene matches. Germline CDR1 is ENHRY and CDR2 is SYGVKD. The CDR3 covers 15 residues. The CDR3 sequence is CAIRLTSGSSYEQYF. DNA of the CDR3: TGTGCCATCAGGTTGACTAGCGGGAGCTCCTACGAGCAGTACTTC.

The chain links TRBV4-2 to TRBJ2-3; no definite D call. From germline, CDR1 is LGHNA and CDR2 YNFKEQ. There are 14 residues in the CDR3. V was pared by 4 bases and J by 0 bases, with 8 bases between. In DNA, the CDR3 is TGTGCCAGCAGCCTTTCCTTTAGCACAGATACGCAGTATTTT. Amino acids: CASSLSFSTDTQYF.

The CDR3 loop is CASSLGLQRGDTQYF. CDR3 nucleotide sequence: TGTGCCAGCAGCTTAGGGCTCCAGCGAGGCGATACGCAGTATTTT. J is TRBJ2-3 and V is TRBV7-7, with unresolved D. Trimming cost V 1 base and J 6 bases, with 14 bases left between them. The CDR3 loop spans 15 amino acids. Looked up from germline, CDR1 is SSHAT and CDR2 is FNYEAQ (reference sequence).

The chain uses TRBV30 and TRBJ1-3, with TRBD1 as a possible D gene (6 bases). The ends were cut back, 7 bases at V and 4 bases at J, with 20 bases in the middle. CDR1 is GTSNPN and CDR2 is SVGIG in the germline V gene (reference sequence). The CDR3 runs to 15 residues. The CDR3 sequence is CASQGGEFTGNTIYF. CDR3 DNA sequence: TGTGCCTCTCAAGGGGGGGAGTTTACCGGAAACACCATATATTTT.

The chain uses TRBV30 and TRBJ2-1; 7 positions agree with TRBD2. CDR1 is GTSNPN, CDR2 SVGIG, per germline (reference sequence). The CDR3 length is 15 residues. V shed 0 bases, J shed 0 bases, and the junction held 2 bases outside the gene matches. CDR3 residues: CAWSVSGGSYNEQFF. The CDR3 bases are TGTGCCTGGAGTGTATCGGGGGGCTCCTACAATGAGCAGTTCTTC.

The CDR3 nucleotides are TGCGCCAGCAGCCAAGGTAGCGTAAGCTCCTACAATGAGCAGTTCTTC. It is translated as CASSQGSVSSYNEQFF. The chain links TRBV4-1 to TRBJ2-1, with a weak D call TRBD2 (5 bases). The V end lost 1 base, the J end lost 0 bases, and 10 bases lay between the germline ends. Germline V gives CDR1 MGHRA, CDR2 YSYEKL. The CDR3 has 16 residues.

The chain employs TRBV6-1 and TRBJ2-7, with 7 nucleotides matching TRBD2. Unmatched junction bases numbered 10, after V lost 6 bases and J lost 2 bases. This CDR3 is 15 amino acids long. CDR1 and CDR2 (germline): MNHNS, SASEGT. The CDR3 bases are TGTGCCAGCAGCCATTTCCCCGCGGGGGCCTACGAGCAGTACTTC. It encodes CASSHFPAGAYEQYF.

This chain links TRBV6-6 with TRBJ2-1, with D perhaps TRBD1 (6 bases). The CDR3 runs to 16 residues. Germline CDR1 and CDR2: MNHNY and SVGAGI (reference sequence). V was clipped by 4 bases and J by 5 bases, with 18 bases between them. The CDR3: CASSLLGQGPNNEQFF. CDR3 DNA: TGTGCCAGCAGTTTACTGGGGCAGGGGCCCAACAATGAGCAGTTCTTC.

The chain employs TRBV5-4 and TRBJ2-5, with 7 bases matching TRBD2. This CDR3 is 14 amino acids long. Germline V lookup: CDR1 SGHNT, CDR2 YYREEE (reference sequence). The V gene end was trimmed by 1 base and the J gene end by 5 bases; junction bases not matched to a gene: 5. The CDR3 region is CASSLRREGETQYF. CDR3 bases: TGTGCCAGCAGCTTGAGAAGGGAGGGGGAGACCCAGTACTTC.

The chain employs TRBV9 and TRBJ2-2, with 15 bases fitting TRBD2. Germline lookup yields CDR1 SGDLS and CDR2 YYNGEE. This CDR3 comprises 16 residues. The V gene end was trimmed by 7 bases and the J gene end by 6 bases; junction bases not matched to a gene: 7. The CDR3 reads CASAIGLAGGPGELFF. CDR3 nucleotides: TGTGCCAGCGCGATTGGACTAGCGGGAGGGCCCGGGGAGCTGTTTTTT.